Listed here are 25 T cell receptor beta chains from one sample, sequenced in a study of radiotherapy plus CTLA-4 blockade in lung cancer. Some clones are missing from TCRdb's copy, which holds only in-frame ones; the method was immunoSEQ multiplex PCR. The table includes some 67,000 clones, approximately 76% detected once. The sequences come from peripheral blood, collected from a patient treated with radiotherapy plus ipilimumab. These receptors all stem from a human donor with non-small cell lung cancer whose response to radiotherapy plus ipilimumab could not be evaluated. Some clones in this sample may be carry-over from other donors' samples.

This chain uses TRBV5-1 with TRBJ1-1; TRBD1 matches at 7 bases. J lost 0 bases, V lost 6 bases, and 2 bases had no gene match. The CDR3 extends over 13 amino acids. Per the germline V gene, CDR1 is SGHRS and CDR2 is YFSETQ. CDR3 nucleotides: TGCGCCAGCACCAGGGGGGTGAACACTGAAGCTTTCTTT. Amino acids: CASTRGVNTEAFF.

The chain employs TRBV27 and TRBJ2-7, with 10 bases identical to TRBD1. Germline V gives CDR1 MNHEY, CDR2 SMNVEV (reference sequence). CDR3 length: 15 residues. V was pared by 5 bases and J by 3 bases, with 7 bases of the junction left unmatched. In DNA form, the CDR3 reads TGTGCCAGCAGTCCTCGGACAGGGGGGGGCTACGAGCAGTACTTC. It is translated as CASSPRTGGGYEQYF.

This chain connects TRBV4-2 to TRBJ2-5; 16 nucleotides match TRBD2. The V segment lost 3 bases and the J segment 0 bases; nucleotides outside the gene matches: 10. This CDR3 spans 20 amino acids. CDR1 is LGHNA and CDR2 is YNFKEQ in the germline V gene. This CDR3 reads CASSHAGTSGGARYQETQYF. For the CDR3, the DNA is TGTGCCAGCAGCCATGCCGGGACTAGCGGGGGGGCGAGGTACCAAGAGACCCAGTACTTC.

The chain has TRBV28 and TRBJ2-7, with 10 positions matching TRBD1. Germline-derived CDR1 and CDR2 are MDHEN and SYDVKM. The length of the CDR3 is 14 residues. V lost 5 bases, J lost 0 bases, and 1 base stayed unmatched. In nucleotides, the CDR3 is TGTGCCAGCAGTAGGACAGGGGGCTCCTACGAGCAGTACTTC. Translating gives CASSRTGGSYEQYF. Full variable domain (missing parts from reference TRBV28 and TRBJ2-7): DVKVTQSSRYLVKRTGEKVFLECVQDMDHENMFWYRQDPGLGLRLIYFSYDVKMKEKGDIPEGYSVSREKKERFSLILESASTNQTSMYLCASSRTGGSYEQYFGPGTRLTVT.

The chain links TRBV4-3 to TRBJ2-5; 8 nucleotides agree with TRBD2. The tail of the sequence fits TRBJ2-7 better, so the J call may be wrong. Germline assignment: CDR1 LGHNA and CDR2 YSLEER. There are 15 residues in the CDR3. In DNA, the CDR3 is TGCGCCAGCAGCCTCGGGAGGGGCGCCTCCTACGAGCAGTACTTC. Its translation is CASSLGRGASYEQYF.

The rearrangement links TRBV7-6 to TRBJ2-5, with 8 bases identical to TRBD1. TRBJ2-7 matches the DNA end more closely, so the J call is doubtful. The CDR3 runs to 14 residues. Germline CDR1 and CDR2: SGHVS and FNYEAQ. CDR3 in amino acids: CASSSLQGGYEQYF. The CDR3 DNA is TGTGCCAGCAGCTCACTACAGGGGGGCTACGAGCAGTACTTC.

The rearrangement joins TRBV29-1 to TRBJ2-7; 10 bases match TRBD1. Germline V gene sequence: CDR1 SQVTM, CDR2 ANQGSEA. The CDR3 loop spans 14 amino acids. Trimming cost V 4 bases and J 3 bases; bases outside gene matches: 6. CDR3 region: CSVARDRGIYEQYF. The DNA for the CDR3 is TGCAGCGTTGCTCGGGACAGGGGCATCTACGAGCAGTACTTC.

This clone showed up just once. CDR3 sequence (DNA): TGCAGTGCTAGCCGGACAGATACGCAGTATTTT. It codes for CSASRTDTQYF. The chain combines TRBV20-1 with TRBJ2-3; no clear D gene. V lost 3 bases and J lost 3, with 4 bases in between. Germline CDR1 and CDR2: DFQATT and SNEGSKA (reference sequence). This CDR3 spans 11 amino acids.

The V gene is TRBV7-8, the J gene TRBJ1-6, with no clear D. CDR1 is SGHVS, CDR2 FQNEAQ, per germline. With 5 bases removed from V and 10 bases from J, the gap between germline ends came to 15 bases. This CDR3 region has 14 residues. The CDR3 is CASSPGGVRSPLHF. CDR3 DNA: TGTGCCAGCAGCCCGGGCGGGGTTCGGTCACCCCTCCACTTT.

This chain joins TRBV11-2 and TRBJ1-2; D is ambiguous. The germline CDR1 and CDR2 sequences are SGHAT and FQNNGV. The CDR3 runs 14 residues. Trimming shortened V by 3 bases and J by 4 bases, and 12 bases separated the two germline ends. Written as DNA, the CDR3 is TGTGCCAGCAGCTTTAACGGTCTCGGCTATGGCTACACCTTC. It yields the protein CASSFNGLGYGYTF.

The gene calls are TRBV29-1 and TRBJ2-1; 10 bases match TRBD1. V lost 4 bases to trimming and J lost 6 bases; unmatched junction nucleotides: 3. This CDR3 comprises 13 residues. Germline V CDR1 and CDR2: SQVTM, ANQGSEA. CDR3 region: CSVGTGGGNEQFF. DNA of the CDR3: TGCAGCGTTGGGACAGGGGGGGGCAATGAGCAGTTCTTC.

The chain has TRBV5-4 and TRBJ1-4; 7 bases align to TRBD1. V trimming: 2 bases; J trimming: 5 bases; junction bases outside the gene matches: 6. This CDR3 contains 15 residues. Germline CDR1 reads SGHNT; CDR2 reads YYREEE (reference sequence). CDR3 coding DNA: TGTGCCAGCAGCTTTCAGGGGACAGACAATGAAAAACTGTTTTTT. This encodes CASSFQGTDNEKLFF.

CDR3 in DNA: TGTGCCAGCAGGGAGGGCGGTTCGAACACTGAAGCTTTCTTT. It yields the protein CASREGGSNTEAFF. This rearrangement joins TRBV2 to TRBJ1-1; D call uncertain. CDR1 SNHLY and CDR2 FYNNEI come from the germline V gene. The length of the CDR3 is 14 residues. V lost 6 bases to trimming and J lost 1 base, with 12 bases between them.

Here the CDR3 DNA reads TGTGCCAGCAGCTTAACTCGGGGGGGGACTGAAGCTTTCTTT. Its translation: CASSLTRGGTEAFF. The V gene is TRBV7-3, the J gene TRBJ1-1, with D perhaps TRBD1 (5 bases). From germline, CDR1 is SGHTA and CDR2 FQGTGA. CDR3 length: 14 residues. The ends were cut back, 0 bases at V and 5 bases at J, with 10 bases in the middle.

The chain recombines TRBV5-4 with TRBJ1-6; no definite D call. The CDR3 consists of 13 residues. Between the trimmed V and J ends, which lost 0 bases and 13 bases, there was a span of 11 bases. Per germline, CDR1 SGHNT and CDR2 YYREEE (reference sequence). The CDR3 protein is CASSLDSPSPLHF. As DNA, the CDR3 is TGTGCCAGCAGCTTGGACTCTCCTTCGCCCCTCCACTTT.

The V gene is TRBV7-2, the J gene TRBJ2-1, with 9 bases aligning to TRBD1. V lost 5 bases and J lost 8; bases outside the gene matches: 13. Germline V gene sequence: CDR1 SGHTA, CDR2 FQGNSA. This CDR3 spans 16 amino acids. The CDR3 bases are TGTGCCAGCAGCCCACCCGGGACAGGGTATCTCGATGAGCAGTTCTTC. This encodes CASSPPGTGYLDEQFF.

The chain has TRBV18 and TRBJ2-5; TRBD1 aligns across 7 bases. The germline gives CDR1 KGHSH, CDR2 LQKENI. The V and J ends lost 6 bases and 3 bases, in that order; junction bases with no gene match: 4. The CDR3 sequence is 13 residues long. The DNA of the CDR3 is TGTGCCAGCTCGATGGGACAGAAAGAGACCCAGTACTTC. This sequence encodes CASSMGQKETQYF.

This chain connects TRBV7-6 to TRBJ1-5; no definite D call. Trimming stripped 3 bases from V and 6 bases from J, with 9 bases between. This CDR3 is 13 amino acids long. Germline V gene data show CDR1 as SGHVS and CDR2 as FNYEAQ. CDR3 in amino acids: CASSLEAAQPQHF. In nucleotides, the CDR3 is TGTGCCAGCAGCTTGGAGGCTGCTCAGCCCCAGCATTTT.

The chain combines TRBV7-9 with TRBJ1-3; unclear D gene. CDR3 length equals 16 residues. V lost 7 bases to trimming and J lost 0 bases, with 16 bases between them. The germline V gene encodes CDR1 SEHNR and CDR2 FQNEAQ (reference sequence). CDR3: CASNSRLSASGNTIYF. DNA for the CDR3: TGTGCCAGCAATTCGAGGCTGTCCGCCTCTGGAAACACCATATATTTT.

The chain recombines TRBV7-9 with TRBJ1-1; D not certain. Trimming removed 5 bases at V and 11 bases at J, with 18 bases between. This CDR3 is built from 13 residues. Germline CDR1 and CDR2: SEHNR and FQNEAQ (reference sequence). This CDR3 is CASSRGIGLRAFF. CDR3 in DNA: TGTGCCAGCAGCCGCGGGATAGGGCTCCGGGCTTTCTTT.

A single count supports this clone. The DNA for the CDR3 is TGTGCCAGCTCACCCGGGACAGGGGTCTACGAGCAGTACTTC. Its translation: CASSPGTGVYEQYF. The genes are TRBV18 and TRBJ2-7, with TRBD1 matching 10 bases. Unmatched junction bases numbered 2, after V lost 3 bases and J lost 3 bases. The germline CDR1 and CDR2 sequences are KGHSH and LQKENI. CDR3 size: 14 residues.

The chain carries TRBV5-1 and TRBJ1-1; tentative D call: TRBD1 (5 bases). V lost 1 base and J 0 bases, leaving 10 bases between the germline ends. This CDR3 has 15 amino acids. Germline V gene sequence: CDR1 SGHRS, CDR2 YFSETQ. The CDR3 here is CASSLRGEMNTEAFF. In nucleotides, the CDR3 is TGCGCCAGCAGCTTGCGGGGGGAGATGAACACTGAAGCTTTCTTT.

The V gene is TRBV15, the J gene TRBJ2-3, with a possible D match to TRBD2 (6 bases). This CDR3 has 13 residues. Trimming took off 0 bases at V and 8 bases at J, with 9 bases between the two ends. Per the germline V gene, CDR1 is LNHNV and CDR2 is YYDKDF (reference sequence). The CDR3 protein is CATSRDAGFTQYF. The DNA for the CDR3 is TGTGCCACCAGCAGAGATGCGGGGTTTACGCAGTATTTT. The whole variable domain, remainder taken from reference TRBV15 and TRBJ2-3, is DAMVIQNPRYQVTQFGKPVTLSCSQTLNHNVMYWYQQKSSQAPKLLFHYYDKDFNNEADTPDNFQSRRPNTSFCFLDIRSPGLGDTAMYLCATSRDAGFTQYFGPGTRLTVL.

CDR3: CASSSGFGQPQHF. CDR3 nucleotide sequence: TGTGCCAGCTCTAGCGGTTTCGGTCAGCCCCAGCATTTT. The chain employs TRBV7-2 and TRBJ1-5; D unresolved. Germline V lookup: CDR1 SGHTA, CDR2 FQGNSA. The CDR3 has 13 amino acids. V lost 8 bases to trimming and J lost 6 bases, with 14 bases between them.

This chain connects TRBV28 to TRBJ2-1, with 9 bases aligning to TRBD1. The CDR3 has 16 amino acids. The germline V gene has CDR1 MDHEN and CDR2 SYDVKM. J gave up 4 bases and V 6 bases, and 10 bases lay outside the gene matches. The DNA of the CDR3 is TGTGCCAGCAGCCGGTCCGGGACAGGGTTATACAATGAGCAGTTCTTC. Protein product: CASSRSGTGLYNEQFF.